Shown below are 18 T cell receptor beta chains from a single sample sequenced in a study of T cell responses to AZD1222 COVID-19 vaccine (dated by TCRdb to about 2021). Library method: the immunoSEQ multiplex PCR assay. This is the immuneACCESS table as TCRdb keeps it, with only in-frame sequences that have V and J called. A part of the clones is gone; compared with another copy, unresolved V genes explain less than half, and the rest is unexplained. The sample table lists about 120,000 clones, more than 85% of them with a count of one. Of the sample, less than 3.5% is held by the ten largest clones. The intended sense of this specimen's time point label: about 28 days (+/-7) after the second vaccine dose. Source: peripheral blood, taken 28 days after the second AZD1222 dose. These receptors all come from an adult who received the AZD1222 COVID-19 vaccine.

This clone has only one observation. The chain carries TRBV29-1 and TRBJ1-3, with 7 bases identical to TRBD1. The CDR3 covers 14 residues. CDR1 and CDR2 from the germline V gene are SQVTM and ANQGSEA. V lost 5 bases, J lost 4 bases, and 8 bases stayed unmatched. In DNA, the CDR3 is TGCAGCGTTAAATCTACAGGGGCCGGAAACACCATATATTTT. Translated: CSVKSTGAGNTIYF.

The CDR3 coding sequence is TGTGCCAGCAGTGACTCAGCGGGGGGTCACGAGCAGTACTTC. Translation: CASSDSAGGHEQYF. The chain links TRBV6-4 to TRBJ2-7, with 9 positions matching TRBD2. CDR1 MRHNA and CDR2 SNTAGT come from the germline V gene. The V and J ends lost 0 bases and 5 bases, in that order; junction bases with no gene match: 2. This CDR3 has 14 amino acids.

The V gene is TRBV7-9, the J gene TRBJ2-3; D not resolved. Germline loops: CDR1 SEHNR, CDR2 FQNEAQ (reference sequence). The V and J ends lost 6 bases and 0 bases respectively, with 7 bases between them. The CDR3 loop spans 13 amino acids. CDR3 DNA sequence: TGTGCCAGCAGAACTCCTAGCACAGATACGCAGTATTTT. It codes for CASRTPSTDTQYF.

The chain uses TRBV18 and TRBJ1-3, with D perhaps TRBD1 (6 bases). The CDR3 consists of 17 residues. Germline V CDR1 and CDR2: KGHSH, LQKENI. V gave up 1 base and J gave up 0 bases, with 13 bases separating them. The CDR3 nucleotides are TGTGCCAGCTCACCACTGGGGCAGGGGAGCTCTGGAAACACCATATATTTT. Translated, it gives CASSPLGQGSSGNTIYF. The whole variable domain, remainder taken from reference TRBV18 and TRBJ1-3, is NAGVMQNPRHLVRRRGQEARLRCSPMKGHSHVYWYRQLPEEGLKFMVYLQKENIIDESGMPKERFSAEFPKEGPSILRIQQVVRGDSAAYFCASSPLGQGSSGNTIYFGEGSWLTVV.

The chain uses TRBV18 and TRBJ2-1; TRBD2 is a possible D gene (6 bases). The germline gives CDR1 KGHSH, CDR2 LQKENI. CDR3 length: 18 residues. V was cut by 3 bases and J by 0 bases, with 18 bases left in between. As DNA, the CDR3 is TGTGCCAGCTCACCGGGGCTACTAGCTGGAAGCTCCTACAATGAGCAGTTCTTC. The encoded protein is CASSPGLLAGSSYNEQFF.

This chain uses TRBV2 with TRBJ1-2, with D unresolved. The V end was cut by 5 bases, the J end by 2 bases, with 15 bases between. Germline lookup yields CDR1 SNHLY and CDR2 FYNNEI. The CDR3 totals 15 residues. CDR3 residues: CASSLRRGLNYGYTF. The CDR3 DNA reads TGTGCCAGCAGTCTTCGCCGGGGTCTGAACTATGGCTACACCTTC.

The genes are TRBV10-2 and TRBJ2-1, with D unresolved. V was trimmed by 5 bases and J by 9 bases, leaving 11 bases between them. There are 12 residues in the CDR3. Germline CDR1 and CDR2: WSHSY and SAAADI. The chain's CDR3 is CASSRTKVEQFF. CDR3 coding DNA: TGCGCCAGCAGTCGAACTAAGGTTGAGCAGTTCTTC.

The rearrangement uses TRBV11-3 and TRBJ2-7; D uncertain. Germline CDR1 is SGHNT and CDR2 is YENEEA. The CDR3 spans 13 residues. V was shortened by 3 bases and J by 2 bases, with 8 bases between the two germline ends. CDR3 amino acids: CASSLGFTYEQYF. The DNA for the CDR3 is TGTGCCAGCAGCTTGGGATTCACCTACGAGCAGTACTTC.

This sequence joins TRBV11-2 and TRBJ2-1, with unresolved D. Trimming pared 1 base from V and 0 bases from J, leaving 7 bases between. Germline CDR1 SGHAT, CDR2 FQNNGV. CDR3 size: 15 residues. CDR3 sequence: CASSLVPSSYNEQFF. In nucleotides, the CDR3 is TGTGCCAGCAGCTTAGTTCCCAGCTCCTACAATGAGCAGTTCTTC.

The chain recombines TRBV2 with TRBJ2-7; D is possibly TRBD1 (6 bases). Germline CDR1 and CDR2: SNHLY and FYNNEI. V lost 4 bases, J lost 1 base, and 11 bases lay in between. The CDR3 contains 14 residues. CDR3 region: CASSGNRASYEQYF. In DNA, the CDR3 is TGTGCCAGCAGTGGGAACAGGGCATCCTACGAGCAGTACTTC.

This clone is a singleton in its sample. The J gene is TRBJ2-3, the V gene TRBV14, with 10 bases identical to TRBD2. The V segment lost 4 bases and the J segment 0 bases; nucleotides outside the gene matches: 4. Germline CDR1 reads SGHDN; CDR2 reads FVKESK. CDR3 length equals 16 residues. CDR3 DNA sequence: TGTGCCAGCAGCCCCAGGACTAGCGGTAGCACAGATACGCAGTATTTT. It translates to CASSPRTSGSTDTQYF.

The V call is TRBV2, the J call TRBJ2-6; D remains ambiguous. Germline V lookup: CDR1 SNHLY, CDR2 FYNNEI. V was shortened by 7 bases and J by 0 bases, with 7 bases between the two germline ends. The CDR3 totals 14 residues. This CDR3 is CASMESSGANVLTF. The CDR3 DNA reads TGTGCCAGCATGGAGAGCTCTGGGGCCAACGTCCTGACTTTC.

The chain links TRBV7-9 to TRBJ2-1; a possible D gene is TRBD2 (6 bases). CDR3 length: 14 residues. The V gene lost 5 bases and the J gene lost 3 bases, with 11 bases spanning the gap. The germline V gene has CDR1 SEHNR and CDR2 FQNEAQ (reference sequence). The CDR3 nucleotides are TGTGCCAGCAGCGATAGCGGAGGCTACAATGAGCAGTTCTTC. Amino acid sequence: CASSDSGGYNEQFF. The whole variable domain, remainder taken from reference TRBV7-9 and TRBJ2-1, is DTGVSQNPRHKITKRGQNVTFRCDPISEHNRLYWYRQTLGQGPEFLTYFQNEAQLEKSRLLSDRFSAERPKGSFSTLEIQRTEQGDSAMYLCASSDSGGYNEQFFGPGTRLTVL.

CDR3 region: CASSGLLSGGKNEQFF. The CDR3 DNA reads as TGTGCCAGCAGCGGACTGTTGAGCGGGGGGAAAAATGAGCAGTTCTTC. The chain employs TRBV3-1 (or the pseudogene TRBV3-2) and TRBJ2-1; 9 bases are shared with TRBD2. V shed 5 bases, J shed 7 bases, and the junction held 12 bases outside the gene matches. There are 16 residues in the CDR3. CDR1 LGHDT and CDR2 YNNKEL come from the germline V gene (reference sequence).

The rearrangement uses TRBV28 and TRBJ2-4; 7 nucleotides line up with TRBD1. Trimming cost V 6 bases and J 2 bases; bases outside gene matches: 7. CDR3 size: 15 residues. The germline CDR1 and CDR2 sequences are MDHEN and SYDVKM. CDR3 coding DNA: TGTGCCAGCAGCTGGGGGACAGCTACCAAAAACATTCAGTACTTC. Amino acid sequence: CASSWGTATKNIQYF.

This sequence joins TRBV5-1 and TRBJ2-3; TRBD1 agrees at 8 bases. The CDR3 has 14 residues. J lost 5 bases, V lost 4 bases, and 6 bases had no gene match. Germline lookup yields CDR1 SGHRS and CDR2 YFSETQ. The CDR3 spells CASSPRQGLDTQYF. The CDR3, as DNA: TGCGCCAGCAGCCCCAGACAGGGGTTAGATACGCAGTATTTT.

The gene calls are TRBV4-2 and TRBJ2-3, with 9 bases fitting TRBD2. CDR1 is LGHNA and CDR2 is YNFKEQ in the germline V gene. CDR3 size: 15 residues. Trimming removed 4 bases from V and 6 bases from J; junction bases left unmatched: 8. The CDR3 here is CASSPPGLAYDTQYF. The CDR3 DNA reads as TGTGCCAGCAGCCCCCCGGGACTAGCATATGATACGCAGTATTTT.

V and J are TRBV28 and TRBJ2-5, with 7 bases aligning to TRBD1. J was trimmed by 4 bases and V by 7 bases; bases with no gene match: 3. Germline V gives CDR1 MDHEN, CDR2 SYDVKM. There are 12 residues in the CDR3. CDR3: CASTSGGETQYF. The DNA of the CDR3 is TGTGCCAGCACTTCAGGGGGAGAGACCCAGTACTTC.